Reported below is one T cell receptor beta chain. Data came from immunoSEQ multiplex PCR; TCRdb stores just in-frame clones and leaves some out. This table holds 200,000 or so clones, roughly 87% found once. The sample belongs to a study of cytomegalovirus exposure and HLA in healthy donors. The donors were members of the roughly 130-subject validation cohort (separate from the roughly 670-subject first cohort). Trimming removed 6 bases from V and 3 bases from J; junction bases left unmatched: 6. This CDR3 comprises 14 residues. Per germline, CDR1 MNHEY and CDR2 SMNVEV (reference sequence). This rearrangement joins TRBV27 to TRBJ2-7; TRBD2 aligns across 9 bases. The TCR was taken from a woman younger than 30 in good health and CMV-seropositive. Sequencing was performed on PBMCs. In DNA, the CDR3 is TGTGCCAGCAGACCGCGGGGGGGACTCTACGAGCAGTACTTC. It encodes CASRPRGGLYEQYF.